Below are 14 T cell receptor beta chains sequenced from a single sample in a study of CD8+ T cells in alopecia areata (dated by TCRdb to the late 2010s). The library was prepared using the immunoSEQ multiplex PCR assay. RNA was extracted from all samples and reverse transcribed into cDNA, which served as template for TCR sequencing. TCRdb re-hosts the immuneACCESS table, in-frame sequences only. Its copies lack some clones; in the studies checked, an unresolved V gene accounts for under half of them, and the cause for the rest is not known. The sample includes roughly 130,000 clones, with roughly 58% observed a single time. The ten largest clones represent 3.5% to 5.5% of the sample. The meaning of the sample's time point label: baseline before oral tofacitinib. The starting material was CD4+ T cells sorted from blood, obtained at week 0. These receptors were taken from a human donor with alopecia areata.

The chain has TRBV5-1 and TRBJ2-7; the D is unclear. The germline V gene encodes CDR1 SGHRS and CDR2 YFSETQ. There are 16 residues in the CDR3. V was clipped by 0 bases and J by 6 bases, with 19 bases between them. The CDR3 coding sequence is TGCGCCAGCAGCTTGGGACGTACAATACAGCGCGCCGAGCAGTACTTC. It codes for CASSLGRTIQRAEQYF.

The chain is built from TRBV11-2 and TRBJ1-4, with TRBD1 identical over 7 bases. The junction had 8 bases not matched to a gene; V was cut back by 4 bases and J by 6 bases. Germline values: CDR1 SGHAT, CDR2 FQNNGV. The CDR3 is 15 amino acids. The CDR3 sequence is CASSSIRGRDEKLFF. The CDR3, as DNA: TGTGCCAGCAGCTCCATCAGGGGGAGGGATGAAAAACTGTTTTTT.

The V call is TRBV11-2, the J call TRBJ2-7, with D uncertain. This CDR3 comprises 13 residues. V lost 3 bases and J 2 bases, leaving 8 bases between the germline ends. CDR1 and CDR2 (germline): SGHAT, FQNNGV. For the CDR3, the DNA is TGTGCCAGCAGCTTTCTCTCTACCTACGAGCAGTACTTC. Amino acids: CASSFLSTYEQYF.

This clone was observed a single time. The rearrangement uses TRBV6-5 and TRBJ1-1, with D tentatively TRBD1 (5 bases). Germline CDR1 is MNHEY and CDR2 is SVGAGI. The CDR3 length is 15 residues. V was clipped by 6 bases and J by 1 base, with 15 bases between them. The CDR3, as DNA: TGTGCCAGCAGCAACGCAGGGAGTGGGAACACTGAAGCTTTCTTT. Amino acid sequence: CASSNAGSGNTEAFF.

This clone was picked up a small number of times. This rearrangement joins TRBV6-5 to TRBJ1-5; D is possibly TRBD1 (5 bases). CDR1 MNHEY and CDR2 SVGAGI come from the germline V gene. Trimming cost V 6 bases and J 1 base, with 13 bases left between them. The CDR3 consists of 15 residues. The CDR3 bases are TGTGCCAGCAGAAAACTAAGGGGAAGCAATCAGCCCCAGCATTTT. Protein: CASRKLRGSNQPQHF.

This clone was counted only a few times. CDR3 DNA sequence: TGCAGCGGGGGACTGAGCAATCAGCCCCAGCATTTT. As protein: CSGGLSNQPQHF. The genes are TRBV29-1 and TRBJ1-5, with D perhaps TRBD1 (5 bases). Deletions cut 7 bases from V and 1 base from J, with 8 bases between. Germline V lookup: CDR1 SQVTM, CDR2 ANQGSEA. This CDR3 comprises 12 residues.

V usage is TRBV5-1 and J usage is TRBJ2-3; D is undetermined. CDR1 and CDR2 (germline): SGHRS, YFSETQ. The CDR3 totals 14 residues. Trimming took off 5 bases at V and 0 bases at J, with 10 bases between the two ends. The CDR3 region is CASSDPQSTDTQYF. CDR3 DNA sequence: TGCGCCAGCAGTGACCCGCAGAGCACAGATACGCAGTATTTT.

J is TRBJ2-7 and V is TRBV6-1, with D perhaps matching TRBD1 or TRBD2 (6 bases each). The CDR3 covers 14 residues. The V gene lost 2 bases and the J gene lost 3 bases, with 11 bases spanning the gap. Germline V CDR1 and CDR2: MNHNS, SASEGT. The CDR3 loop reads CASSEQGRIYEQYF. In DNA, the CDR3 is TGTGCCAGCAGTGAACAGGGGAGGATCTACGAGCAGTACTTC.

The V gene is TRBV7-2, the J gene TRBJ2-2; 7 bases fit TRBD2. CDR1 is SGHTA, CDR2 FQGNSA, per germline. Losses at the gene ends were 3 bases for V and 2 bases for J; bases not matched to a gene: 9. The length of the CDR3 is 17 residues. CDR3 coding DNA: TGTGCCAGCAGCTTGGAACACGGGGGGATAAACACCGGGGAGCTGTTTTTT. Translating gives CASSLEHGGINTGELFF.

The chain links TRBV7-9 to TRBJ2-5, with no clear D. The CDR3 extends over 13 amino acids. The germline V gene has CDR1 SEHNR and CDR2 FQNEAQ (reference sequence). Trimming took 0 bases from V and 5 from J, leaving 7 bases between them. In nucleotides, the CDR3 is TGTGCCAGCAGCTTAGCACAGAGGGAGACCCAGTACTTC. It encodes CASSLAQRETQYF.

V and J are TRBV7-8 and TRBJ2-3, with D possibly matching TRBD2 (5 bases). The CDR3 extends over 14 amino acids. Trimming stripped 7 bases from V and 4 bases from J, with 15 bases between. Germline V CDR1 and CDR2: SGHVS, FQNEAQ. The CDR3 spells CASTELVHSDTQYF. The CDR3 DNA reads TGTGCCAGCACCGAACTAGTTCACTCAGATACGCAGTATTTT.

The chain has TRBV10-3 and TRBJ1-2, with D tentatively TRBD1 (5 bases). The CDR3 runs 14 residues. V shed 2 bases and J shed 4 bases, with 11 bases lying between them. Germline V gene sequence: CDR1 ENHRY, CDR2 SYGVKD. CDR3 sequence: CAISEKRGSYGYTF. CDR3 DNA sequence: TGTGCCATCAGTGAGAAAAGGGGTTCCTATGGCTACACCTTC.

The gene calls are TRBV2 and TRBJ2-7; D not resolved. Germline V gives CDR1 SNHLY, CDR2 FYNNEI. The CDR3 loop spans 13 amino acids. With 7 bases removed from V and 0 bases from J, the gap between germline ends came to 10 bases. The DNA of the CDR3 is TGTGCCAGCAATTGGCGAGGCTCCTACGAGCAGTACTTC. It specifies CASNWRGSYEQYF. Together with reference TRBV2 and TRBJ2-7, the CDR3 gives the full variable domain: EPEVTQTPSHQVTQMGQEVILRCVPISNHLYFYWYRQILGQKVEFLVSFYNNEISEKSEIFDDQFSVERPDGSNFTLKIRSTKLEDSAMYFCASNWRGSYEQYFGPGTRLTVT.

This clone has a handful of counts. This CDR3 reads CASSPRQAGSSYNEQFF. CDR3 DNA sequence: TGTGCCAGCAGCCCCAGACAAGCGGGGAGCTCCTACAATGAGCAGTTCTTC. The chain links TRBV7-9 to TRBJ2-1, with 7 bases lining up with TRBD2. Germline values: CDR1 SEHNR, CDR2 FQNEAQ (reference sequence). Trimming at V came to 5 bases and at J to 0 bases, leaving 10 bases not matched to a gene. The CDR3 has 17 amino acids.